This T cell receptor (beta chain) was profiled in a study of spatial heterogeneity in lung cancer. On the study more broadly: The donor group consisted of under 90 patients who had untreated, early-stage non-small cell lung cancer.

The time point: blood at routine non-recurrence follow-up after resection. Unsorted whole RNA of tumor, nontumor lung or frozen PBMC was sequenced. V was cut by 3 bases and J by 3 bases, with 11 bases left in between. The CDR3 sequence is 14 residues long. CDR1 and CDR2 (germline): SNHLY, FYNNEI. This clonotype was observed a few times. Every TCR cDNA molecule carried a tag that served as a unique molecular identifier. In TCRdb, the 5' RACE reads were re-called with MiXCR into one record per CDR3 protein. The top ten clones hold 28% of a sample with approximately 30,000 distinct CDR3 sequences, roughly 10% of them seen once.

The TCR sequence derives from a female donor with early-stage non-small cell lung cancer. The chain couples TRBV2 to TRBJ1-2; D unclear. The starting material was PBMCs, obtained at follow-up. DNA for the CDR3: TGTGCCAGCAGTGATCGCGGGGTCGACTATGGCTACACCTTC. It translates to CASSDRGVDYGYTF.